This is a list of T cell receptor beta chains from one sample in a study of T cells in Graves' hyperthyroidism and ophthalmopathy. MiXCR was run by TCRdb on the multiplex PCR reads, yielding one entry per CDR3 protein. The data hold around 690,000 distinct CDR3 sequences, with around a sixth observed a single time. The sample consisted of blood. These receptors came from a man between 50 and 59 years old with Graves' hyperthyroidism. CDR3s include the opening cysteine and the closing phenylalanine or tryptophan. The D gene is left open where the match is weak. Size is omitted from some rows. Given values are once, few, many or a class for expanded clones.

V gene	clone size	D gene	CDR3 length	J gene	CDR3 protein	CDR3 DNA
TRBV27	many	TRBD1	15	TRBJ2-3	CASSHGQGWADTQYF	TGTGCCAGCAGCCATGGACAGGGATGGGCAGATACGCAGTATTTT
TRBV20-1	-	TRBD2	17	TRBJ2-1	CSARFRSAGEGRNEQFF	TGCAGTGCTAGATTCCGGTCAGCGGGAGAAGGTCGGAATGAGCAGTTCTTC
TRBV30	many	TRBD1	16	TRBJ1-1	CAWSGRRGRTDTEAFF	TGTGCCTGGAGTGGCCGCAGGGGGAGAACGGACACTGAAGCTTTCTTT
TRBV6-5	-	-	15	TRBJ2-2	CASSYSRGSPGELFF	TGTGCCAGCAGTTACTCGAGAGGATCCCCCGGGGAGCTGTTTTTT
TRBV7-9	-	-	13	TRBJ2-7	CASSGIASYEQYF	TGTGCCAGCAGCGGGATTGCCTCCTACGAGCAGTACTTC
TRBV3-1	-	-	16	TRBJ2-7	CASSPTNRLRTYEQYF	TGTGCCAGCAGCCCTACTAACAGGCTGCGGACCTACGAGCAGTACTTC
TRBV20-1	many	-	13	TRBJ2-5	CSARDSVKETQYF	TGCAGTGCTAGAGATTCAGTAAAGGAGACCCAGTACTTC
TRBV30	-	-	14	TRBJ1-2	CAWSFRRLTYGYTF	TGTGCCTGGAGTTTCCGGCGCCTAACCTATGGCTACACCTTC
TRBV5-5	-	-	13	TRBJ1-2	CASRKTDLYGYTF	TGTGCCAGCAGAAAGACGGACCTCTATGGCTACACCTTC
TRBV5-1	-	TRBD2	15	TRBJ2-1	CASSSTTSGSDEQFF	TGCGCCAGCAGCTCGACGACTAGCGGGAGCGATGAGCAGTTCTTC
TRBV28	-	TRBD2	16	TRBJ2-1	CASSPPGLAGRDEQFF	TGTGCCAGCAGTCCCCCGGGACTAGCGGGACGGGATGAGCAGTTCTTC
TRBV18	many	-	15	TRBJ2-7	CASSPARAAPYEQYF	TGTGCCAGCTCACCCGCCAGAGCGGCGCCCTACGAGCAGTACTTC
TRBV12-3/TRBV12-4	many	-	12	TRBJ1-5	CASSLFSQPQHF	TGTGCCAGCAGTCTGTTCTCTCAGCCCCAGCATTTT
TRBV19	few	-	17	TRBJ2-2	CASSIEGASLKTGELFF	TGTGCCAGTAGTATAGAAGGGGCTAGTTTAAAAACCGGGGAGCTGTTTTTT
TRBV15	few	-	16	TRBJ2-7	CATSRDLGSSSYEQYF	TGTGCCACCAGCAGAGATCTAGGGAGTAGCTCCTACGAGCAGTACTTC
TRBV5-1	-	TRBD1	14	TRBJ1-1	CASRLTGGSHEAFF	TGCGCCAGCAGGCTCACAGGGGGCTCGCACGAAGCTTTCTTT
TRBV28	many	TRBD1	16	TRBJ2-2	CASSTTGTANTGELFF	TGTGCCAGCAGTACGACCGGGACAGCTAACACCGGGGAGCTGTTTTTT
TRBV6-1	many	TRBD1	16	TRBJ2-2	CASSELRGQVTGELFF	TGTGCCAGCAGTGAACTCAGGGGGCAGGTCACCGGGGAGCTGTTTTTT
TRBV10-3	-	TRBD1	14	TRBJ1-5	CAIGHRGGNQPQHF	TGTGCCATCGGACACAGGGGTGGCAATCAGCCCCAGCATTTT
TRBV11-3	-	TRBD1	13	TRBJ2-7	CASSQGQNNEQYF	TGTGCCAGCAGCCAGGGACAGAACAATGAGCAGTACTTC
TRBV28	many	TRBD1	13	TRBJ2-7	CASSPTGDYEQYF	TGTGCCAGCAGTCCGACAGGGGACTACGAGCAGTACTTC
TRBV19	few	-	12	TRBJ2-7	CASNGGTYEQYF	TGTGCCAGTAATGGAGGGACATACGAGCAGTACTTC
TRBV7-2	many	TRBD2	17	TRBJ2-3	CASSKRVGGGITDTQYF	TGTGCCAGCAGCAAAAGGGTTGGGGGAGGGATAACAGATACGCAGTATTTT
TRBV14	-	-	15	TRBJ1-4	CASSLLQGVGEKLFF	TGTGCCAGCAGCCTTCTACAGGGAGTTGGAGAAAAACTGTTTTTT
TRBV10-3	-	TRBD2	13	TRBJ2-3	CASKLAGEDTQYF	TGTGCCAGTAAACTAGCGGGAGAAGATACGCAGTATTTT
TRBV11-3	many	-	14	TRBJ2-1	CASSPTDSRNEQFF	TGTGCCAGCAGCCCTACGGATAGCCGCAATGAGCAGTTCTTC
TRBV27	-	-	13	TRBJ2-1	CASSPPLRGEQFF	TGTGCCAGCAGTCCTCCCCTCCGAGGTGAGCAGTTCTTC
TRBV9	-	-	16	TRBJ2-7	CASSVAAEVAYHEQYF	TGTGCCAGCAGCGTAGCAGCCGAAGTAGCGTACCACGAGCAGTACTTC
TRBV3-1	few	TRBD1	13	TRBJ2-1	CASSQRTGREQFF	TGTGCCAGCAGCCAGAGGACAGGGCGTGAGCAGTTCTTC
TRBV10-1	-	TRBD1	17	TRBJ2-1	CASSDRQGKRVYNEQFF	TGCGCCAGCAGTGATCGACAGGGGAAACGGGTATACAATGAGCAGTTCTTC
TRBV5-1	-	-	16	TRBJ2-1	CASSLGAGTSYNEQFF	TGCGCCAGCAGCTTGGGCGCCGGGACCTCCTACAATGAGCAGTTCTTC
TRBV20-1	-	TRBD1	14	TRBJ2-1	CSAEGTGTGNEQFF	TGCAGTGCGGAAGGAACCGGGACAGGCAATGAGCAGTTCTTC
TRBV30	-	-	14	TRBJ1-5	CAWSVGQAERPQHF	TGTGCCTGGAGTGTGGGGCAGGCTGAGAGGCCCCAGCATTTT
TRBV3-1	many	-	16	TRBJ1-6	CASSQERQAPDSPLHF	TGTGCCAGCAGCCAAGAGAGACAGGCCCCTGATTCACCCCTCCACTTT
TRBV14	few	TRBD1	19	TRBJ1-1	CASIDKVSGTGPLYTEAFF	TGTGCCAGCATTGATAAAGTTAGCGGGACAGGGCCCCTTTACACTGAAGCTTTCTTT
TRBV10-3	-	-	15	TRBJ1-5	CAISEYPAGNQPQHF	TGTGCCATCAGTGAGTATCCGGCGGGTAATCAGCCCCAGCATTTT
TRBV19	-	-	16	TRBJ1-5	CASSIDPGYSNQPQHF	TGTGCCAGTAGTATTGACCCGGGGTATAGCAATCAGCCCCAGCATTTT
TRBV12-3/TRBV12-4	-	-	10	TRBJ2-7	CASGHYEQYF	TGTGCCAGCGGTCATTACGAGCAGTACTTC
TRBV30	many	-	13	TRBJ1-4	CAWTLAGREKLFF	TGTGCCTGGACACTTGCGGGTCGGGAAAAACTGTTTTTT
TRBV12-3/TRBV12-4	-	-	12	TRBJ1-5	CASSLTDQPQHF	TGTGCCAGCAGTTTGACGGATCAGCCCCAGCATTTT
TRBV7-8	many	-	19	TRBJ1-3	CASSLWSAGQLSSGNTIYF	TGTGCCAGCAGCTTGTGGTCGGCAGGGCAATTGAGCTCTGGAAACACCATATATTTT
TRBV6-2/TRBV6-3	-	-	14	TRBJ1-1	CASSYLAGGTEAFF	TGTGCCAGCAGTTACCTCGCGGGCGGTACTGAAGCTTTCTTT
TRBV29-1	many	-	14	TRBJ1-1	CSVVGGRGNTEAFF	TGCAGCGTTGTTGGGGGGCGAGGGAACACTGAAGCTTTCTTT
TRBV6-5	many	-	15	TRBJ2-7	CASSYGLSLTYEQYF	TGTGCCAGCAGTTACGGACTATCGTTAACCTACGAGCAGTACTTC
TRBV24-1	-	TRBD1	16	TRBJ2-3	CATSDRDRGRMDTQYF	TGTGCCACCAGTGATCGGGACAGGGGGCGCATGGATACGCAGTATTTT
TRBV5-1	-	TRBD2	18	TRBJ2-3	CASSLGVGLAGVADTQYF	TGCGCCAGCAGCTTGGGCGTGGGACTAGCGGGAGTTGCAGATACGCAGTATTTT
TRBV28	many	TRBD2	17	TRBJ2-2	CASSSPGLAIGTGELFF	TGTGCCAGCAGTTCCCCAGGACTAGCGATAGGGACCGGGGAGCTGTTTTTT
TRBV6-6	-	-	13	TRBJ2-7	CASSYFGSHEQYF	TGTGCCAGCAGTTACTTCGGGAGCCACGAGCAGTACTTC
TRBV6-2/TRBV6-3	few	-	11	TRBJ2-1	CAISNRNEQFF	TGTGCCATCTCAAACCGGAATGAGCAGTTCTTC
TRBV18	many	-	12	TRBJ2-7	CASSTSSYEQYF	TGTGCCAGCAGTACGAGTTCCTACGAGCAGTACTTC
TRBV19	-	-	14	TRBJ2-7	CASSLDPKLDEQYF	TGTGCCAGTAGTCTGGACCCGAAACTAGACGAGCAGTACTTC
TRBV9	few	-	15	TRBJ1-6	CASSVTGFDNSPLHF	TGTGCCAGCAGCGTAACAGGGTTTGACAATTCACCCCTCCACTTT
TRBV6-2/TRBV6-3	many	-	15	TRBJ1-1	CATIFGGAANTEAFF	TGTGCCACCATTTTTGGGGGGGCGGCGAACACTGAAGCTTTCTTT
TRBV28	many	TRBD1	17	TRBJ1-2	CASSSPRSGTGNYGYTF	TGTGCCAGCAGTTCCCCACGATCTGGGACAGGGAACTATGGCTACACCTTC
TRBV2	many	TRBD2	16	TRBJ2-2	CASSASGTSRTGELFF	TGTGCCAGCAGTGCAAGCGGGACTAGCCGGACCGGGGAGCTGTTTTTT
TRBV5-6	-	-	14	TRBJ2-2	CASSQGLGGGELFF	TGTGCCAGCAGCCAGGGACTCGGAGGAGGGGAGCTGTTCTTT
TRBV28	many	TRBD1	14	TRBJ2-7	CATIAPGGKYEQYF	TGTGCCACGATTGCGCCAGGGGGAAAATACGAGCAGTACTTC
TRBV12-3/TRBV12-4	many	-	13	TRBJ1-2	CASSRIGFYGYTF	TGTGCCAGCAGTCGGATCGGTTTCTATGGCTACACCTTC